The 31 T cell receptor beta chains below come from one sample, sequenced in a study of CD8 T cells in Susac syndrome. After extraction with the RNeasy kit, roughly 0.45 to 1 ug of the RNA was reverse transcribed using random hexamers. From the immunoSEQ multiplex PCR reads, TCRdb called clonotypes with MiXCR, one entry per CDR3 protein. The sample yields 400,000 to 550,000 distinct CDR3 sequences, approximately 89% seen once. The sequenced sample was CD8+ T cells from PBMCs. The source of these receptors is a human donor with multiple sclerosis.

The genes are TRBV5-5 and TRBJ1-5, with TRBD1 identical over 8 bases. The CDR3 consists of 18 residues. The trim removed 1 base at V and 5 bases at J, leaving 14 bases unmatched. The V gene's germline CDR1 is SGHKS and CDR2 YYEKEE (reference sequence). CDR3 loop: CASSLSAGTGVIDQPQHF. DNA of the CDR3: TGTGCCAGCAGCTTGTCGGCCGGGACAGGCGTCATCGATCAGCCCCAGCATTTT.

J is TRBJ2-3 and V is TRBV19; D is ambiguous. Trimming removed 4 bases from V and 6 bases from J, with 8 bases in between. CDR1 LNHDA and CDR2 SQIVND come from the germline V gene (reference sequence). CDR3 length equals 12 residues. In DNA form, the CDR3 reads TGTGCCAGTAGTACCGGTGAGGATACGCAGTATTTT. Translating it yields CASSTGEDTQYF.

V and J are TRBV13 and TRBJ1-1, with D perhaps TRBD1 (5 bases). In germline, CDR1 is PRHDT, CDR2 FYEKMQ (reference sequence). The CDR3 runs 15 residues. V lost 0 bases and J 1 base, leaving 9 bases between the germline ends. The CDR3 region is CASSLGGPWNTEAFF. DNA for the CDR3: TGTGCCAGCAGCTTAGGGGGACCCTGGAACACTGAAGCTTTCTTT.

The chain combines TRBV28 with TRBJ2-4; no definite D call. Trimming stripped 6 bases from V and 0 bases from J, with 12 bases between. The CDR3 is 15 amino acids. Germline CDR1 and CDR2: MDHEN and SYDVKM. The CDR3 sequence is CASSHRILAKNIQYF. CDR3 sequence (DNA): TGTGCCAGCAGCCATCGAATACTAGCCAAAAACATTCAGTACTTC.

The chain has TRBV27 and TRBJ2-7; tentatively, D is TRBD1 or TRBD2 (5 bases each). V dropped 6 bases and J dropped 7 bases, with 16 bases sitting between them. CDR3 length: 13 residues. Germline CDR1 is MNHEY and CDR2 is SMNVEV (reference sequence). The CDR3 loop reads CASRSGTLGEQYF. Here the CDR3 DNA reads TGTGCCAGCAGGTCGGGGACCCTAGGGGAGCAGTACTTC.

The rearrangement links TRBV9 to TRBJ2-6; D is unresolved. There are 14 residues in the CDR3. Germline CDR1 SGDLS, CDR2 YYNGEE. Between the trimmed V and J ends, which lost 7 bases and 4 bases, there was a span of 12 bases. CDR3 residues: CASGRAPGANVLTF. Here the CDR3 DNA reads TGTGCCAGCGGCCGGGCGCCCGGGGCCAACGTCCTGACTTTC.

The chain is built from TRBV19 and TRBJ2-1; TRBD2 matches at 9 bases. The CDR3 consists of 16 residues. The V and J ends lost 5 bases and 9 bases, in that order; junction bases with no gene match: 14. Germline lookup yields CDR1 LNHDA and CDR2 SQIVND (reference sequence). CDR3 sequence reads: CASSSYSGSLLGEQFF. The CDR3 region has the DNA TGTGCCAGTAGTTCCTATAGCGGGAGCTTATTGGGTGAGCAGTTCTTC. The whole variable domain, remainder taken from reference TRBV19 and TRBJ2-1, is DGGITQSPKYLFRKEGQNVTLSCEQNLNHDAMYWYRQDPGQGLRLIYYSQIVNDFQKGDIAEGYSVSREKKESFPLTVTSAQKNPTAFYLCASSSYSGSLLGEQFFGPGTRLTVL.

The CDR3 protein is CASSFTQVGNTEAFF. CDR3 nucleotides: TGTGCCAGCAGTTTTACGCAGGTGGGGAACACTGAAGCTTTCTTT. The V and J genes are TRBV27 and TRBJ1-1, with no clear D. CDR3 length: 15 residues. Between the trimmed V and J ends, which lost 3 bases and 1 base, there was a span of 12 bases. Germline V gene lookup returns CDR1 MNHEY and CDR2 SMNVEV (reference sequence).

In DNA form, the CDR3 reads TGTGCCTGGAGTGGGAGAGACCATAACTATGGCTACACCTTC. This gives the protein CAWSGRDHNYGYTF. The J gene is TRBJ1-2, the V gene TRBV30; D not resolved. Trimming removed 1 base from V and 1 base from J, with 10 bases in between. The CDR3 loop spans 14 amino acids. Germline V CDR1 and CDR2: GTSNPN, SVGIG (reference sequence). The whole variable domain, remainder taken from reference TRBV30 and TRBJ1-2, is SQTIHQWPATLVQPVGSPLSLECTVEGTSNPNLYWYRQAAGRGLQLLFYSVGIGQISSEVPQNLSASRPQDRQFILSSKKLLLSDSGFYLCAWSGRDHNYGYTFGSGTRLTVV.

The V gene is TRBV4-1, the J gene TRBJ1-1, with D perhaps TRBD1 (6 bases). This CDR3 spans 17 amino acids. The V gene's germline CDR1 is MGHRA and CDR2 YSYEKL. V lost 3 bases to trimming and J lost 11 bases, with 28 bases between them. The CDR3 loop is CASSHSIWGHFNIGAFF. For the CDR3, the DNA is TGCGCCAGCAGCCACTCAATATGGGGACACTTCAACATTGGGGCTTTCTTT.

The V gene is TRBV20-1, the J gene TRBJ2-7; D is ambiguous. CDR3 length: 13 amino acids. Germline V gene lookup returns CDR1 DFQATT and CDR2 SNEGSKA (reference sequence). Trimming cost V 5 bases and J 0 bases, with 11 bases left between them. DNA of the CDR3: TGCAGTGCTGGGATGCCCCACTCCTACGAGCAGTACTTC. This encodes CSAGMPHSYEQYF.

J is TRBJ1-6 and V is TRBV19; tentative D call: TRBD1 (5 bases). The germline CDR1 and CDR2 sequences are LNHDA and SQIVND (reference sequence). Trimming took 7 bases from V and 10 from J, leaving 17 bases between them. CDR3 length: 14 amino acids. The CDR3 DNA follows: TGTGCCAGTATGGTCGCATGGGGGGTGTCACCCCTCCACTTT. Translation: CASMVAWGVSPLHF.

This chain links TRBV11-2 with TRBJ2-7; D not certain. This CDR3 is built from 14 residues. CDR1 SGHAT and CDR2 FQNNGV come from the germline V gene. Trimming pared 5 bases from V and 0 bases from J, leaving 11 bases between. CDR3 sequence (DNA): TGTGCCAGCAGCCTTATACCCACCTCCTACGAGCAGTACTTC. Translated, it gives CASSLIPTSYEQYF.

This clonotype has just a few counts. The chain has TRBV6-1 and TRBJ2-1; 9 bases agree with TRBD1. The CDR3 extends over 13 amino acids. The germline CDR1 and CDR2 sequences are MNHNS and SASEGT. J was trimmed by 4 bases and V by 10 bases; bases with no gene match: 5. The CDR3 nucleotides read TGTGCCACATCCGGGACAGGGTACAATGAGCAGTTCTTC. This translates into CATSGTGYNEQFF.

The CDR3 nucleotides read TGTGCCGGAAGGGTTGGGAATGAGCAGTTCTTC. Protein product: CAGRVGNEQFF. This chain uses TRBV6-1 with TRBJ2-1; unclear D gene. The ends were cut back, 11 bases at V and 7 bases at J, with 12 bases in the middle. This CDR3 is built from 11 residues. Germline lookup yields CDR1 MNHNS and CDR2 SASEGT.

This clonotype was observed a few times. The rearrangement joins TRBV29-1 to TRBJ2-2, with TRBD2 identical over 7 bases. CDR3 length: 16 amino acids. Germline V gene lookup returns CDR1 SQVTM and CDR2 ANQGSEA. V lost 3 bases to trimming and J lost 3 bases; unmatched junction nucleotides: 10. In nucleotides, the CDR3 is TGCAGCGTTGAGGGCGCTAGCGGTATTTACACCGGGGAGCTGTTTTTT. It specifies CSVEGASGIYTGELFF.

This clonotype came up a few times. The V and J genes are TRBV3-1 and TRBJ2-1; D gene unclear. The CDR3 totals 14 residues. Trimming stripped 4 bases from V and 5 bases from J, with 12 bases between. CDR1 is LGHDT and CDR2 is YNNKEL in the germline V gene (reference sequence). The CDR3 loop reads CASSPYQGNNEQFF. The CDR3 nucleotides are TGTGCCAGCAGCCCCTACCAAGGGAACAATGAGCAGTTCTTC.

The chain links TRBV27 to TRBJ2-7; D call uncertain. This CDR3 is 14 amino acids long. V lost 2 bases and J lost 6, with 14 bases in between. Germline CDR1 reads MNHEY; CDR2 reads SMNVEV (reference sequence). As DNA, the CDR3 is TGTGCCAGCAGTTTAACTTTCCCATCACCCGAGCAGTACTTC. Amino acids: CASSLTFPSPEQYF.

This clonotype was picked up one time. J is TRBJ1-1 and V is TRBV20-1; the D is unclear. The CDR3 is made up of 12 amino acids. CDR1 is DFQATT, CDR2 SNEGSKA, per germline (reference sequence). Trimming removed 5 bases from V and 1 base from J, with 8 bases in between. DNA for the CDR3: TGCAGTGCTGGTAGGCAGAACACTGAAGCTTTCTTT. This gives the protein CSAGRQNTEAFF.

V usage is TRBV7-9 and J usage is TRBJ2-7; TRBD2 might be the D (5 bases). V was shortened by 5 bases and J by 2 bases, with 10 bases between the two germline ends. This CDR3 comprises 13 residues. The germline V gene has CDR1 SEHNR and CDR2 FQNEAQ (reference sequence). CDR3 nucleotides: TGTGCCAGCAGCCCTTCGACTACCTACGAGCAGTACTTC. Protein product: CASSPSTTYEQYF.

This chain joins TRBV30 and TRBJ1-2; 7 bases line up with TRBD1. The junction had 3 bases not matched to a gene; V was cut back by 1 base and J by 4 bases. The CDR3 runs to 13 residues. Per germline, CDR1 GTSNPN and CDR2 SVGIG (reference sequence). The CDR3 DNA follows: TGTGCCTGGAGTGACGGGACAGTCTATGGCTACACCTTC. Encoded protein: CAWSDGTVYGYTF.

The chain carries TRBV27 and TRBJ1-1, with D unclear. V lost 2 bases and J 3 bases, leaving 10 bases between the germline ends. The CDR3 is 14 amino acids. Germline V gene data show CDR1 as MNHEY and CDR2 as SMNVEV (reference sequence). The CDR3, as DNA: TGTGCCAGCAGTTTAAAGGTTTGGGACACTGAAGCTTTCTTT. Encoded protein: CASSLKVWDTEAFF.

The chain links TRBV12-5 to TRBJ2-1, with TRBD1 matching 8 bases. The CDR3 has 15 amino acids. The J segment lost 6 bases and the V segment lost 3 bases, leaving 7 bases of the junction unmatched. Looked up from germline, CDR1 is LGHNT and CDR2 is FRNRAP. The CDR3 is CASGFTPGTGNEQFF. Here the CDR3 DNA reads TGTGCTAGTGGTTTTACCCCCGGGACAGGCAATGAGCAGTTCTTC.

Here the CDR3 DNA reads TGCAGTGCTCCCGACCCCCAGAGCGGGGATTACAATGAGCAGTTCTTC. This sequence encodes CSAPDPQSGDYNEQFF. V is TRBV20-1 and J is TRBJ2-1, with 7 bases fitting TRBD2. After removal of 5 bases from V and 4 bases from J, the junction contained 14 bases not matched to a gene. CDR1 DFQATT and CDR2 SNEGSKA come from the germline V gene (reference sequence). CDR3 length equals 16 residues.

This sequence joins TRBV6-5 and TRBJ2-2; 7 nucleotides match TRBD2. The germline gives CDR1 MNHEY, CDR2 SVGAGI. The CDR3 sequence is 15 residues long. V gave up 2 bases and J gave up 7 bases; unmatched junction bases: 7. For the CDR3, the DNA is TGTGCCAGCAGTTACAGGGCGGGAGATGTCGGGGAGCTGTTTTTT. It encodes CASSYRAGDVGELFF.

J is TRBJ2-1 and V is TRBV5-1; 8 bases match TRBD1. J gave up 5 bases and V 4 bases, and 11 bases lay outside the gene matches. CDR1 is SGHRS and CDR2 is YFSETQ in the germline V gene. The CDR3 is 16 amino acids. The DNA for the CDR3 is TGCGCCAGCAGCATCACACAGGGGGGCCCCCACAATGAGCAGTTCTTC. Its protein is CASSITQGGPHNEQFF.

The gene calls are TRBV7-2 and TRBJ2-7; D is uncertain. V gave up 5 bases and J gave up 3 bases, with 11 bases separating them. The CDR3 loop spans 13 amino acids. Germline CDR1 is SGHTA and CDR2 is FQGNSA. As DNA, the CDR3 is TGTGCCAGCAGCCCCGCAGGAAACTACGAGCAGTACTTC. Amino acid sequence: CASSPAGNYEQYF.

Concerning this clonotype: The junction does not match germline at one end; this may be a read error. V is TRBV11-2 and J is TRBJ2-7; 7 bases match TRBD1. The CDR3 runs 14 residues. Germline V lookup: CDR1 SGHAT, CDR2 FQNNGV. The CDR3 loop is CASSPGQVNYKQYF. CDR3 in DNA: TGTGCCAGCAGCCCCGGACAGGTAAACTACAAGCAGTACTTC. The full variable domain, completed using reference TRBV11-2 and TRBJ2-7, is EAGVAQSPRYKIIEKRQSVAFWCNPISGHATLYWYQQILGQGPKLLIQFQNNGVVDDSQLPKDRFSAERLKGVDSTLKIQPAKLEDSAVYLCASSPGQVNYKQYFGPGTRLTVT.

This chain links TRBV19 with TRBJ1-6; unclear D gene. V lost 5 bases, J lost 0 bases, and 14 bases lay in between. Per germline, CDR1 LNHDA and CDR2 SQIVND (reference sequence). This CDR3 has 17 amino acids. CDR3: CASSETSSTSYNSPLHF. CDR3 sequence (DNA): TGTGCCAGTAGTGAGACTTCTTCCACCTCCTATAATTCACCCCTCCACTTT. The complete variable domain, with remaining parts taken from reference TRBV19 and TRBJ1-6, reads DGGITQSPKYLFRKEGQNVTLSCEQNLNHDAMYWYRQDPGQGLRLIYYSQIVNDFQKGDIAEGYSVSREKKESFPLTVTSAQKNPTAFYLCASSETSSTSYNSPLHFGNGTRLTVT.

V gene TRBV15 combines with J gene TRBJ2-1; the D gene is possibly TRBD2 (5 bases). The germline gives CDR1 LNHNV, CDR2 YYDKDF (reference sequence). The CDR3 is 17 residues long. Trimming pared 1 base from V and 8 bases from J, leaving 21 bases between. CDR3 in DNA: TGTGCCACCAGCAGAGGAATAACCCGACTCCCCGGGGATGAGCAGTTCTTC. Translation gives CATSRGITRLPGDEQFF.

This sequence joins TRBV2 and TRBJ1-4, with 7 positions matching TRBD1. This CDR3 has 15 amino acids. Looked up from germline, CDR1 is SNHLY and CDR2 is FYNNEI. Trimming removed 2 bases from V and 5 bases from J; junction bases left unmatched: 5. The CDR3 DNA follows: TGTGCCAGCAGTGAAAGGAGACAGGGAAATGAAAAACTGTTTTTT. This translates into CASSERRQGNEKLFF. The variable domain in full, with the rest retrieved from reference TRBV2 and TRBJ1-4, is EPEVTQTPSHQVTQMGQEVILRCVPISNHLYFYWYRQILGQKVEFLVSFYNNEISEKSEIFDDQFSVERPDGSNFTLKIRSTKLEDSAMYFCASSERRQGNEKLFFGSGTQLSVL.